Given below is one T cell receptor beta chain in context. This clone is a singleton in its sample. Its antigen is currently not known. No base quality information exists; no much larger clone differs at one position. The data stem from a study of lymphopenia after photon versus proton radiotherapy (dated by TCRdb to about 2019). About the study as a whole: The immunological effects of photon versus proton radiation therapy were compared in patients with gastrointestinal tumors who developed high-grade lymphopenia. The cohort comprised 20 or so patients with gastrointestinal tumors who received either photon or proton therapy and then developed lymphopenia. The goal of the study was to characterize the differences between the two radiation modalities in how they affect the immune system. The investigation overall reported the following: After the lymphocyte count nadir, oligoclonal expansion, especially of CD8+ Temra cells, was observed in photon-treated repertoires, and the drop in diversity was driven by this expansion. The survival association was assessed only in patients who died, and better survival with proton therapy was presented by the authors as a possibility rather than a demonstrated result. Proton-treated patients stayed relatively stable during treatment, while photon-treated patients lost naive T cells and TCR diversity and gained effector/memory populations. Across the cohort, among patients who died, a greater drop in TCR diversity after the nadir was inversely correlated with overall survival time.

Library generation was performed with the immunoSEQ multiplex PCR assay. T cell repertoires were profiled with deep sequencing of rearranged TCR beta loci together with multiparametric flow cytometry. Held by TCRdb, this immuneACCESS table contains in-frame sequences only and omits some clones. Under half of the omission traces to an unresolved V gene where checked; the cause of the rest is unknown. The sample profile shows approximately 45,000 clones; over 75% of them were found once. Of the sample, about 2.2% falls within the top ten clones. Its CDR3 holds 12 amino acids, cysteine through phenylalanine. Left in the record is the CDR3 DNA by itself, 36 bases read in frame from the first base. The CDR1 and CDR2 encoded by the germline V gene are SGHRS and YFSETQ. V drops 0 bases and J drops 9 bases, leaving 10 bases in between.

This TCR derives from a man aged 40-55 years with gastric cancer. The sample consisted of peripheral blood, taken from a patient treated with photon-based radiotherapy. The V and J segments used are TRBV5-1 and TRBJ2-7; too little of a D gene remains to name it. The DNA reads as follows: TGCGCCAGCAGCTTGGCCGGCCGCCTGCAGTACTTC. This sequence encodes CASSLAGRLQYF.